Listed here is a single T cell receptor (beta chain). Its target is unknown. This sample is drawn from a study of cytomegalovirus exposure and HLA in healthy donors. The table came from immunoSEQ multiplex PCR; TCRdb's copy has only in-frame clones and leaves some out. Among about 130,000 clones, just under 90% were seen once, and the ten largest hold about 3.7%. The donors were in the roughly 130-subject validation cohort, distinct from the approximately 700-subject first cohort. CDR3 length: 17 residues. Trimming removed 5 bases from V and 0 bases from J, with 19 bases in between. CDR1 is SEHNR, CDR2 FQNEAQ, per germline (reference sequence). Whole-study results and caveats: It was found in a later analysis that first-cohort TCR clusters tended to co-occur in the 120 validation repertoires. The authors confirmed in vitro that three CMV-associated chains were specific for CMV antigens. About 180 TCR beta chains were listed as cytomegalovirus-associated.

The sequence was collected from a man aged 25 to 45 in good health and CMV-seronegative. What was sequenced was PBMCs. This sequence joins TRBV7-9 and TRBJ2-5, with a tentative D call TRBD2 (6 bases). CDR3 sequence reads: CASSTPFDSGDQETQYF. CDR3 DNA: TGTGCCAGCAGCACCCCATTTGATAGCGGAGACCAAGAGACCCAGTACTTC. Full variable domain (outside the CDR3, taken from reference TRBV7-9 and TRBJ2-5): DTGVSQNPRHKITKRGQNVTFRCDPISEHNRLYWYRQTLGQGPEFLTYFQNEAQLEKSRLLSDRFSAERPKGSFSTLEIQRTEQGDSAMYLCASSTPFDSGDQETQYFGPGTRLLVL.